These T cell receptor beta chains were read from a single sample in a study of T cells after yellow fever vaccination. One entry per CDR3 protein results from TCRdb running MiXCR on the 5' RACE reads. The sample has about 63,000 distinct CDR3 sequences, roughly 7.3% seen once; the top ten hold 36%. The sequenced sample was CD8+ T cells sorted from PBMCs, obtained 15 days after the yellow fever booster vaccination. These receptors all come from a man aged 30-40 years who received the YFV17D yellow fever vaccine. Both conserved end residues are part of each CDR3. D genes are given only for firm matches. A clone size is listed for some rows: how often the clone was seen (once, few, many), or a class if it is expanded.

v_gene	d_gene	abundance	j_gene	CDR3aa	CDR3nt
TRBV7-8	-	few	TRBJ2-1	CASSLGGSYFYNEQFF	TGTGCCAGCAGCTTGGGCGGAAGCTACTTCTACAATGAGCAGTTCTTC
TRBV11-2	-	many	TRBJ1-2	CASRSTLDPYGYTF	TGTGCCAGCAGGTCCACGCTCGATCCCTATGGCTACACCTTC
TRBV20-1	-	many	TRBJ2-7	CSARGLANSYEQYF	TGCAGTGCTAGAGGGCTAGCAAACTCCTACGAGCAGTACTTC
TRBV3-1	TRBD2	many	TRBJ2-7	CASSHPIAGLGEQYF	TGTGCCAGCAGCCACCCTATAGCGGGACTTGGCGAGCAGTACTTC
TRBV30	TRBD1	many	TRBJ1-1	CAWTLGQPEAFF	TGTGCCTGGACACTGGGACAGCCTGAAGCTTTCTTT
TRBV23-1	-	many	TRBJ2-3	CASSQSVHKDPDTQYF	TGCGCCAGCAGTCAATCGGTACACAAAGACCCAGATACGCAGTATTTT
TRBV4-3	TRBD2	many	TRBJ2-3	CASSPGTSESTDTQYF	TGCGCCAGCAGCCCGGGGACTAGCGAAAGCACAGATACGCAGTATTTT
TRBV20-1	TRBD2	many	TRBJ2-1	CSAVKRDDYNEQFF	TGCAGTGCTGTAAAGCGGGATGACTACAATGAGCAGTTCTTC
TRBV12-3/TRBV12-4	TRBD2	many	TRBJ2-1	CASSLAGEHEQFF	TGTGCCAGCAGCCTAGCGGGAGAACATGAGCAGTTCTTC
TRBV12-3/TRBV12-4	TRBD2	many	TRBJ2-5	CASSLVASGGQETQYF	TGTGCCAGCAGTTTAGTCGCTAGCGGGGGCCAAGAGACCCAGTACTTC
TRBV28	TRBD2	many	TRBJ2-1	CASSSPQLAGGHEQFF	TGTGCCAGCAGTTCCCCCCAACTAGCGGGAGGGCATGAGCAGTTCTTC
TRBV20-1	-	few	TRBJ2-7	CSASTRDDYNYEQYF	TGCAGTGCTTCTACCCGGGACGACTACAACTACGAGCAGTACTTC
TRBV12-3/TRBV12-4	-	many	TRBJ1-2	CASSLGPGLHYGYTF	TGTGCCAGCAGTTTAGGGCCAGGGTTGCACTATGGCTACACCTTC
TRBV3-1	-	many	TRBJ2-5	CASSLEGYGQETQYF	TGTGCCAGCAGCCTAGAGGGTTATGGCCAAGAGACCCAGTACTTC
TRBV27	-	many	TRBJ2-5	CASSTPSDSGYQETQYF	TGTGCCAGCAGTACCCCGAGCGATAGCGGATACCAAGAGACCCAGTACTTC
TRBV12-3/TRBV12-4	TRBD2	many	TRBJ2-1	CASSTELAMNNEQFF	TGTGCCAGCAGTACCGAACTAGCGATGAACAATGAGCAGTTCTTC
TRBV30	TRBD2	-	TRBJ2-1	CAWRDKAGGPISHEQFF	TGTGCCTGGAGAGACAAAGCGGGAGGCCCGATTAGCCATGAGCAGTTCTTC
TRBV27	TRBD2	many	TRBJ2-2	CASSLAGGPDTGELFF	TGTGCCAGCAGTTTAGCGGGAGGGCCTGACACCGGGGAGCTGTTTTTT
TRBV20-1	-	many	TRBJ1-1	CSARELGGAEAFF	TGCAGTGCTAGAGAGCTAGGGGGGGCTGAAGCTTTCTTT
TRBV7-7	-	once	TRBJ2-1	CASSLAGKNEQFF	TGTGCCAGCAGTTTGGCAGGGAAGAATGAGCAGTTCTTC
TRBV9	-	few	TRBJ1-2	CASSPREVFPNYGYTF	TGTGCCAGCAGCCCCCGAGAGGTGTTCCCTAACTATGGCTACACCTTC
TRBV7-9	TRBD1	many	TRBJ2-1	CASSWTRGQEQFF	TGTGCCAGCAGCTGGACCCGGGGACAGGAGCAGTTCTTC
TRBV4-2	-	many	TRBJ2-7	CASSQEQSEGYEQYF	TGTGCCAGCAGCCAAGAACAGTCCGAGGGGTACGAGCAGTACTTC
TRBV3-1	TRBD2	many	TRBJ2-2	CASSQGLAGGPNTGELFF	TGTGCCAGCAGCCAAGGACTAGCGGGAGGCCCGAACACCGGGGAGCTGTTTTTT
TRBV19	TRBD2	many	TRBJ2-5	CASATSGSRLEETQYF	TGTGCCAGCGCTACTAGCGGGAGTCGGCTGGAGGAGACCCAGTACTTC
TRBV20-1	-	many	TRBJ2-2	CSARDFTNTGELFF	TGCAGTGCTAGAGATTTCACGAACACCGGGGAGCTGTTTTTT
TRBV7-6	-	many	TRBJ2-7	CASSFLGYEQYF	TGTGCCAGCAGCTTTTTAGGGTACGAGCAGTACTTC
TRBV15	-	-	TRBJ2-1	CATSRVVYNEQFF	TGTGCCACCAGCAGAGTAGTTTACAATGAGCAGTTCTTC
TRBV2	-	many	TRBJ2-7	CASSVFEQYF	TGTGCCAGCAGTGTCTTCGAGCAGTACTTC
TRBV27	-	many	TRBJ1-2	CASSLTPNYGYTF	TGTGCCAGCAGTTTAACGCCTAACTATGGCTACACCTTC
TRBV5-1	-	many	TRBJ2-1	CASSRAPNGSNEQFF	TGCGCCAGCAGCCGGGCCCCAAACGGATCGAATGAGCAGTTCTTC
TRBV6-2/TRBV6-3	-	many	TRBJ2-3	CASSPPGLGSSSTDTQYF	TGTGCCAGCAGTCCCCCGGGACTGGGATCATCTAGCACAGATACGCAGTATTTT
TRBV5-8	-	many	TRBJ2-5	CASSLAAVVRETQYF	TGTGCCAGCAGCTTGGCGGCAGTAGTGCGGGAGACCCAGTACTTC
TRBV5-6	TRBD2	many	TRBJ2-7	CASSFGAGAYEQYF	TGTGCCAGCAGCTTCGGAGCGGGAGCTTACGAGCAGTACTTC
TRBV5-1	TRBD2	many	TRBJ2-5	CASSPGGLAGEAQYF	TGCGCCAGCAGCCCAGGGGGACTAGCGGGAGAGGCCCAGTACTTC
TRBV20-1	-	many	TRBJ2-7	CSARDDAYEQYF	TGCAGTGCTAGGGACGACGCCTACGAGCAGTACTTC
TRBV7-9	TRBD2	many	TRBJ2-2	CASSSWGGFKDTGELFF	TGTGCCAGCAGCTCCTGGGGAGGGTTTAAGGACACCGGGGAGCTGTTTTTT
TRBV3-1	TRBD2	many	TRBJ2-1	CASSQEWREGYNEQFF	TGTGCCAGCAGCCAAGAGTGGCGGGAGGGATACAATGAGCAGTTCTTC
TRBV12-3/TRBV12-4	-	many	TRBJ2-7	CASSLIAEQYF	TGTGCCAGCAGTTTAATAGCCGAGCAGTACTTC
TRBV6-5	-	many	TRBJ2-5	CATYGETQYF	TGTGCCACTTATGGGGAGACCCAGTACTTC
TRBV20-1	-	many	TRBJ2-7	CSASSQGYPGEQYF	TGCAGTGCTAGCAGTCAGGGGTACCCGGGCGAGCAGTACTTC
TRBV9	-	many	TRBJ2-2	CASSVDSGELFF	TGTGCCAGCAGCGTAGATTCCGGGGAGCTGTTTTTT